Shown below are 19 T cell receptor beta chains from a single sample sequenced in a study of CD8+CD57+ T cells in acquired aplastic anemia. Template material for TCR beta VDJ and CDR3 profiling consisted of genomic DNA. TCRdb itself ran the reads through MiXCR, one entry per CDR3 protein. This sample has approximately 470,000 distinct CDR3 sequences, with about a third found just once. Sequencing involved patients with CD8+CD57+ cell expansion previously shown by flow cytometry. Input material: sorted CD4+, CD8+, or CD8+CD57+ T cells (not recorded which) from PBMCs. These receptors were taken from a human donor with aplastic anemia.

This clonotype was counted only a few times. Given a much more abundant clone one base away, this may be a read error. The genes are TRBV2 and TRBJ1-2, with unresolved D. The CDR3 extends over 12 amino acids. CDR1 is SNHLY and CDR2 is FYNNEI in the germline V gene. CDR3 protein: CANSDEFRGYTF. CDR3 DNA sequence: TGTGCCAACAGTGATGAATTTAGAGGCTACACCTTC.

This clonotype was seen only a few times. This rearrangement joins TRBV19 to TRBJ2-2; a possible D gene is TRBD2 (5 bases). Per germline, CDR1 LNHDA and CDR2 SQIVND (reference sequence). The CDR3 is 13 residues long. The ends were cut back, 1 base at V and 6 bases at J, with 6 bases in the middle. The DNA of the CDR3 is TGTGCCAGTAGTATAGCGGGGTCCGGGGAGCTGTTTTTT. It encodes CASSIAGSGELFF.

This clonotype showed up just once. J is TRBJ1-4 and V is TRBV30; D is undetermined. Trimming removed 0 bases from V and 6 bases from J, with 5 bases in between. Germline CDR1 is GTSNPN and CDR2 is SVGIG (reference sequence). The CDR3 is made up of 12 amino acids. CDR3 loop: CAWSVRDEKLFF. CDR3 DNA sequence: TGTGCCTGGAGTGTTCGAGATGAAAAACTGTTTTTT.

This clonotype has a count of ten or more. This chain uses TRBV10-2 with TRBJ1-6, with TRBD1 as a possible D gene (5 bases). Per the germline V gene, CDR1 is WSHSY and CDR2 is SAAADI. The CDR3 extends over 15 amino acids. V was cut by 2 bases and J by 5 bases, with 10 bases left in between. Written as DNA, the CDR3 is TGCGCCAGCAGTGAGACGGGACTGAATAATTCACCCCTCCACTTT. This translates into CASSETGLNNSPLHF.

This clonotype is a singleton in its sample. The chain recombines TRBV2 with TRBJ2-5, with TRBD1 matching 7 bases. The CDR3 is 13 residues long. The J segment lost 4 bases and the V segment lost 5 bases, leaving 4 bases of the junction unmatched. CDR1 is SNHLY and CDR2 is FYNNEI in the germline V gene. The CDR3 nucleotides are TGTGCCAGCAGTAAGACAGGGATAGAGACCCAGTACTTC. It codes for CASSKTGIETQYF.

The sample holds many counts of this clonotype. The V and J genes are TRBV7-9 and TRBJ1-2; TRBD1 is a possible D gene (6 bases). The length of the CDR3 is 13 residues. CDR1 is SEHNR and CDR2 is FQNEAQ in the germline V gene (reference sequence). Trimming shortened V by 5 bases and J by 3 bases, and 10 bases separated the two germline ends. The CDR3 DNA is TGTGCCAGCAGCCACGGGACACACTATGGCTACACCTTC. It encodes CASSHGTHYGYTF. Combining the CDR3 with reference TRBV7-9 and TRBJ1-2 gives the whole variable domain DTGVSQNPRHKITKRGQNVTFRCDPISEHNRLYWYRQTLGQGPEFLTYFQNEAQLEKSRLLSDRFSAERPKGSFSTLEIQRTEQGDSAMYLCASSHGTHYGYTFGSGTRLTVV.

The table lists this clonotype with many counts. This chain links TRBV29-1 with TRBJ2-5, with D perhaps TRBD2 (6 bases). Trimming pared 4 bases from V and 5 bases from J, leaving 14 bases between. The CDR3 has 13 amino acids. CDR1 is SQVTM, CDR2 ANQGSEA, per germline. CDR3 sequence reads: CSVGGGAGETQYF. CDR3 nucleotides: TGCAGCGTTGGTGGAGGGGCGGGGGAGACCCAGTACTTC.

Regarding this clonotype: At one end, the junction sequence differs from germline, possibly due to a read error. This rearrangement joins TRBV20-1 to TRBJ2-7; 10 bases are shared with TRBD2. In germline, CDR1 is DFQATT, CDR2 SNEGSKA (reference sequence). CDR3 size: 14 residues. The CDR3 spells CSARGLAGSYEQCF. The CDR3 coding sequence is TGCAGTGCTAGAGGACTAGCGGGCTCCTACGAGCAGTGCTTC.

The chain uses TRBV18 and TRBJ2-2; no clear D gene. This CDR3 comprises 15 residues. With 1 base removed from V and 3 bases from J, the gap between germline ends came to 9 bases. Germline CDR1 is KGHSH and CDR2 is LQKENI. The CDR3 reads CASSPRQDDTGELFF. DNA of the CDR3: TGTGCCAGCTCACCACGGCAGGACGACACCGGGGAGCTGTTTTTT.

This clonotype has more than one count but fewer than ten. V usage is TRBV5-1 and J usage is TRBJ2-7; 9 nucleotides align to TRBD2. Germline loops: CDR1 SGHRS, CDR2 YFSETQ. CDR3 length equals 16 residues. V gave up 1 base and J gave up 5 bases; unmatched junction bases: 10. The CDR3 coding sequence is TGCGCCAGCAGCTTGAATCCAGCGGGAGGAATCAACGAGCAGTACTTC. Protein product: CASSLNPAGGINEQYF.

This chain links TRBV29-1 with TRBJ2-3; D gene uncertain. The germline V gene has CDR1 SQVTM and CDR2 ANQGSEA. CDR3 length: 12 residues. V was trimmed by 6 bases and J by 3 bases, leaving 10 bases between them. The CDR3 sequence: CSVNMMTDTQYF. The CDR3 coding sequence is TGCAGCGTAAACATGATGACAGATACGCAGTATTTT.

About this clonotype itself: This may be a read error: a much more frequent sequence differs by one nucleotide. The rearrangement links TRBV19 to TRBJ2-7; 11 bases line up with TRBD2. Germline V lookup: CDR1 LNHDA, CDR2 SQIVND (reference sequence). The CDR3 covers 15 residues. V shed 9 bases, J shed 2 bases, and the junction held 9 bases outside the gene matches. The CDR3 loop reads CASSTGLAVAYEQYF. As DNA, the CDR3 is TGTGCCAGCAGCACGGGACTAGCGGTGGCCTACGAGCAGTACTTC. The variable domain in full, completed from reference TRBV19 and TRBJ2-7, reads DGGITQSPKYLFRKEGQNVTLSCEQNLNHDAMYWYRQDPGQGLRLIYYSQIVNDFQKGDIAEGYSVSREKKESFPLTVTSAQKNPTAFYLCASSTGLAVAYEQYFGPGTRLTVT.

The CDR3 spells CASSLSQGPGEKLFF. In DNA form, the CDR3 reads TGTGCCAGCAGCCTCTCACAGGGACCCGGTGAAAAACTGTTTTTT. V gene TRBV9 combines with J gene TRBJ1-4; D is perhaps TRBD1 (6 bases). The CDR3 runs to 15 residues. Germline V gives CDR1 SGDLS, CDR2 YYNGEE. V was trimmed by 4 bases and J by 7 bases, leaving 17 bases between them.

Many counts were recorded for this clonotype. J is TRBJ1-6 and V is TRBV6-1; no clear D gene. The V end lost 2 bases, the J end lost 8 bases, and 7 bases lay between the germline ends. CDR3 length: 13 amino acids. Looked up from germline, CDR1 is MNHNS and CDR2 is SASEGT. The CDR3 nucleotides read TGTGCCAGCAGTGAAAATGGAGATTCACCCCTCCACTTT. It yields the protein CASSENGDSPLHF.

This rearrangement joins TRBV25-1 to TRBJ2-1; 7 bases line up with TRBD2. With 2 bases clipped from V and 6 bases from J, the junction kept 4 bases outside the gene matches. CDR3 length equals 14 residues. CDR1 and CDR2 (germline): MGHDK, SYGVNS. CDR3 nucleotide sequence: TGTGCCAGCAGTGAACTAGCGGAAATCAATGAGCAGTTCTTC. Its translation is CASSELAEINEQFF.

This clonotype has a count of ten or more. The V gene is TRBV19, the J gene TRBJ2-3, with 7 nucleotides matching TRBD1. Losses at the gene ends were 5 bases for V and 2 bases for J; bases not matched to a gene: 4. There are 14 residues in the CDR3. CDR1 and CDR2 (germline): LNHDA, SQIVND (reference sequence). CDR3 loop: CASSQGQNTDTQYF. The CDR3 nucleotides read TGTGCCAGTAGTCAGGGACAGAACACAGATACGCAGTATTTT.

V is TRBV4-2 and J is TRBJ2-1; 11 bases line up with TRBD2. Germline V CDR1 and CDR2: LGHNA, YNFKEQ. The CDR3 has 15 amino acids. V was pared by 6 bases and J by 5 bases, with 6 bases of the junction left unmatched. Written as DNA, the CDR3 is TGTGCCAGCAGGCCGGGACTAGCGGTAGACAATGAGCAGTTCTTC. This sequence encodes CASRPGLAVDNEQFF.

The chain uses TRBV20-1 and TRBJ2-2; 7 nucleotides line up with TRBD1. The CDR3 totals 13 residues. Germline V lookup: CDR1 DFQATT, CDR2 SNEGSKA (reference sequence). The V gene end was trimmed by 3 bases and the J gene end by 7 bases; junction bases not matched to a gene: 5. In DNA form, the CDR3 reads TGCAGTGCTAGCGAGGGGGCGAGCGGGGAGCTGTTTTTT. Translation: CSASEGASGELFF.

This clonotype appeared a single time. With a much larger clone just one base away, this may be a read error. The rearrangement links TRBV2 to TRBJ1-5; the match to TRBD1 covers 8 bases. There are 15 residues in the CDR3. J gave up 3 bases and V 5 bases, and 6 bases lay outside the gene matches. Germline V gene data show CDR1 as SNHLY and CDR2 as FYNNEI. The CDR3 DNA follows: TGTGCCAGCAGTAAAACAGGGGGAACCAATCAGCCCCAGCATTTT. Translating it yields CASSKTGGTNQPQHF.